These T cell receptor beta chains were read from a single sample in a study of T cell repertoires in cytomegalovirus infection. A single record per CDR3 protein comes from TCRdb applying MiXCR to the reads. The table has 150,000 to 200,000 distinct CDR3 sequences, roughly 28% seen once. Sequences were obtained from PBMCs. These receptors all stem from a human donor in good health (CMV status not recorded). Some clones in this sample may be carry-over from other donors' samples. Each CDR3 is given with its conserved first and last residue. The D gene is left open where the match is weak. Rows give clone size only sometimes, using once, few, many, or a class for an expanded clone.

CDR3nt: TGCAGCACCTCTCGGACAGGGAACAATGAGCAGTTCTTC; CDR3aa: CSTSRTGNNEQFF; j_gene: TRBJ2-1; abundance: NA; v_gene: TRBV20-1; d_gene: TRBD1
CDR3nt: TGTGCCACCAGCAGGGGGGACAGGGAACTCTATGGCTACACCTTC; CDR3aa: CATSRGDRELYGYTF; j_gene: TRBJ1-2; abundance: once; v_gene: TRBV15; d_gene: TRBD1
CDR3nt: TGTGCCACCAGCAGAGCCGGGGGAACCGGGGAGCTGTTTTTT; CDR3aa: CATSRAGGTGELFF; j_gene: TRBJ2-2; abundance: NA; v_gene: TRBV15; d_gene: NA
CDR3nt: TGTGCCAGCAGCTTAGAAACATACCCAACTAATGAAAAACTGTTTTTT; CDR3aa: CASSLETYPTNEKLFF; j_gene: TRBJ1-4; abundance: many; v_gene: TRBV7-2; d_gene: NA
CDR3nt: TGTGCCAGCAGCTTGCAATCCGGGGAGCTGTTTTTT; CDR3aa: CASSLQSGELFF; j_gene: TRBJ2-2; abundance: NA; v_gene: TRBV7-3; d_gene: NA
CDR3nt: TGTGCCACTCAGGGGACAACTAATGAAAAACTGTTTTTT; CDR3aa: CATQGTTNEKLFF; j_gene: TRBJ1-4; abundance: few; v_gene: TRBV2; d_gene: NA
CDR3nt: TGTGCCAGCAGTTCCGCCTTAGAGGTCTCGGAGGAGGTCGAGCAGTACTTC; CDR3aa: CASSSALEVSEEVEQYF; j_gene: TRBJ2-7; abundance: few; v_gene: TRBV6-2/TRBV6-3; d_gene: NA
CDR3nt: TGTGCTAGTGCCCCCCTCGCCCCCGCAGAAGCTTTCTTT; CDR3aa: CASAPLAPAEAFF; j_gene: TRBJ1-1; abundance: NA; v_gene: TRBV12-5; d_gene: NA
CDR3nt: TGTGCCAGCAGCGGGGGGCGAGGGGAGCCCCAGCATTTT; CDR3aa: CASSGGRGEPQHF; j_gene: TRBJ1-5; abundance: few; v_gene: TRBV5-5; d_gene: NA
CDR3nt: TGTGCCAGCAGCTTAGAGGTTTCTTTCGCGAACACCGGGGAGCTGTTTTTT; CDR3aa: CASSLEVSFANTGELFF; j_gene: TRBJ2-2; abundance: many; v_gene: TRBV7-8; d_gene: NA